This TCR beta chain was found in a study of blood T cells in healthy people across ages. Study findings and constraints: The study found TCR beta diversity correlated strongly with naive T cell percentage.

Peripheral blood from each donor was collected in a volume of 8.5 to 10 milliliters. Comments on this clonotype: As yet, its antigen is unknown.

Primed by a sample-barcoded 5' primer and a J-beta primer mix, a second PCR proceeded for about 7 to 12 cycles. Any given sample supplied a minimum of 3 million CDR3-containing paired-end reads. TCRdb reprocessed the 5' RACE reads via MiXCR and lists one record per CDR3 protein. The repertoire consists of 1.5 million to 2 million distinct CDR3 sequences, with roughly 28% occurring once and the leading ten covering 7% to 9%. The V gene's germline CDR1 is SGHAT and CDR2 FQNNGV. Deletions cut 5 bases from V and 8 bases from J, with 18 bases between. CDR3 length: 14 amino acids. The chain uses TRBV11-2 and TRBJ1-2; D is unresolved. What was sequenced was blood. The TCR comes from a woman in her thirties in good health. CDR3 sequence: CASSRGGGVTGYTF. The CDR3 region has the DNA TGTGCCAGCAGCCGGGGTGGTGGGGTTACCGGCTACACCTTC.